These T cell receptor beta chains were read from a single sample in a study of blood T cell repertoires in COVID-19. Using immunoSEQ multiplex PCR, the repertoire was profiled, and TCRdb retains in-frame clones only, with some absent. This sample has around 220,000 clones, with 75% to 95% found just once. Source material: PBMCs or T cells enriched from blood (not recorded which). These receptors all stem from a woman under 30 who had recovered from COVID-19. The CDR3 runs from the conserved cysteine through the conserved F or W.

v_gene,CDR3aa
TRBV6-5,CASSYSQGTGELFF
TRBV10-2,CASSESQSGGYTF
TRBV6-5,CASSPRAGRETQYF
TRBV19,CASSSIGQGVRSGYTF
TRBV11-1,CASSSIAGRYNEQFF
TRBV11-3,CASSLDRRNGNTIYF
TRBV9,CASSTLDRAYEQYF
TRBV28,CASRHGTSGAYNEQFF
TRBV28,CASMGGGSNQPQHF
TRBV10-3,CAISEQGGSSPLHF
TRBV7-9,CASSLSAGGELFF
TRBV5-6,CASSLGRVSQPQHF
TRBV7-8,CASSYRGHGGELFF
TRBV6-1,CASSEGVQGNGYTF
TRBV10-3,CAISGGGTDTQYF
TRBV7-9,CASSLAQSGGHEQFF
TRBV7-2,CASSLLIGQPQHF
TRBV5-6,CASSPLTSGNTGELFF
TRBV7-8,CASSYSGTGVWLFF
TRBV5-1,CATAPRGASTDTQYF
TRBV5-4,CASSSGQRDTEAFF
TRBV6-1,CASSEADRASGYTF
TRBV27,CASSLGRGWNYEQYF
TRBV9,CASSADSANEKLFF
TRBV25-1,CASSERRGGSENTEAFF
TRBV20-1,CSARTDGYTF
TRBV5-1,CASSPDSVNTEAFF
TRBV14,CASSPTAFNYGYTF
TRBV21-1,CASSKDFSAGQGQKLFF
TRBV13,CASSPPGRANEKLFF
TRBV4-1,CASSQNIGGVWEQYF
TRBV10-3,CAISDLTEAFF
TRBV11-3,CASSLGRTGVHNSPLHF
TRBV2,CASSEWGGPGQPQHF
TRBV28,CASSSEGFDGWATDTQYF
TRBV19,CASSLGQGARGYTF
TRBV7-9,CASSPGQGSGELFF
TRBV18,CASSPEQGNQPQHF
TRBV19,CASSFLAGTDTQYF
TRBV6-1,CASSGDEDRGTGNTIYF
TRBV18,CASSPSAGGISTGELFF
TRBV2,CASSEALGLAVHSSYEQYF
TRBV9,CASSGTAGYGTEAFF
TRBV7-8,CASGLGASGYEQYF
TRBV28,CASSQQGIATNEKLFF
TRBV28,CASSLSPRLTDTQYF
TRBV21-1,CASSKGIHRGPSYGYTF
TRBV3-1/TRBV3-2,CASSQAGGTQYF
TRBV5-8,CASTPSRDYQETQYF
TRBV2,CASRLYEQYF
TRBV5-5,CASSLGLAGGGADTQYF
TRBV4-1,CASSQEWDSAGNIQYF
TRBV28,CASSPRQGAMRNEKLFF